This TCR beta chain appears in the sequencing data of a study of relationships among human T cell subsets (dated by TCRdb to the early 2010s). Looking at the study overall: Eight distinct blood T cell populations were sequenced: pan T, CD8 cytotoxic, regulatory, Th1, Th2, naive plus transitional, activated and memory cells.

To isolate the T cell subsets, Miltenyi superparamagnetic beads coated with subset-specific monoclonal antibodies were used. Every T cell population was isolated from peripheral blood. Mononuclear cells were obtained from whole blood by Ficoll separation, and monocytes were then depleted with anti-CD14 microbeads. Right after isolation, the cell populations were resuspended in RNAprotect reagent. CD3+ T cells in general were included in the pan T sample. Points on this clonotype: The specificity of this receptor is unknown. Per-nucleotide qualities are absent, and no much larger clonotype sits a single base away.

Summary of the overall study and its limitations: A CD4+CD8+ double-positive population could not be ruled out by the bead-based sorting. T cell counts went unrecorded for a couple of pan T samples, which were processed alongside pan B cells. No statistically significant differences in V, D and J usage, CDR3 length or N-nucleotide additions were observed among the seven subsets. The considerable overlap in CDR3s among Th1, Th2 and regulatory T cells was taken as suggesting that cell fate choices are stochastic. More than 55% of CD8+ cytotoxic sequences came from clones with more than 100 reads, while the regulatory and Th2 subsets showed few clones of that size.

The method behind the library was multiplex PCR. Sequencing took place on a 454 GS FLX. TCR alpha and beta CDR3 regions were amplified from mRNA by semiquantitative ARM-PCR. In ARM-PCR, tagged nested gene-specific primers were used first, and communal superprimers then performed exponential amplification. Before the second amplification round was performed on first-round PCR products, the nested primers were removed by exonuclease. The amplicons were sequenced on the 454 platform, a system that can rapidly sequence millions of DNA fragments without cloning bias. An effective read was defined as a read mappable to both V and J germline segments. On the authors' methods: IRmap was used to assign reads to germline V, D and J segments, and IRmap relies on pyromap, a Smith-Waterman modification adapted to 454 sequencing errors. D-beta assignments were filtered with cutoffs set at the 99th percentile of alignment scores obtained from simulated random sequences. CDR3 was defined as the amino acids between the conserved V-segment Y[YFLI]C motif and the J-segment [FW]GXGT motif. A compound Poisson process model, previously applied to large-scale EST data, was used to estimate repertoire diversity. A procedure for detecting cross-contamination was used to argue that the shared CDR3s did not come from sample contamination. TCRdb cleaned the public reads at Q25 with fastp, built clones with MiXCR and kept in-frame beta chains. Each CDR3 protein appears once, grouped with its most common genes and DNA. These V and J calls rely on TCRdb rather than the paper's analysis. The sample contains roughly 15,000 distinct CDR3 sequences, about three fifths of them found a single time. The top ten clones comprise about 35% of the sample.

This receptor was identified in a man between 35 and 55 years old in good health. The sequenced material came from total T cells sorted from blood. The cell subset or site label, as the study defines it: CD3+ T cells in general.

The CDR3 in this case is CASSPIGVDGNQPQHF. The nucleotide sequence is TGTGCCAGCAGTCCTATAGGGGTAGATGGCAATCAGCCCCAGCATTTT. In this chain, TRBV27 is recombined with TRBJ1-5; tentative D gene TRBD1, with 5 bases matching. Counted from cysteine to phenylalanine, this CDR3 has 16 amino acids. The entry retains the CDR3 DNA only, 48 bases that are in frame from base 1. Based on the germline V gene (reference sequence), the CDR1 and CDR2 sequences are MNHEY and SMNVEV. Trimming costs V 5 bases and J 2 bases, and their ends lie 16 bases apart.